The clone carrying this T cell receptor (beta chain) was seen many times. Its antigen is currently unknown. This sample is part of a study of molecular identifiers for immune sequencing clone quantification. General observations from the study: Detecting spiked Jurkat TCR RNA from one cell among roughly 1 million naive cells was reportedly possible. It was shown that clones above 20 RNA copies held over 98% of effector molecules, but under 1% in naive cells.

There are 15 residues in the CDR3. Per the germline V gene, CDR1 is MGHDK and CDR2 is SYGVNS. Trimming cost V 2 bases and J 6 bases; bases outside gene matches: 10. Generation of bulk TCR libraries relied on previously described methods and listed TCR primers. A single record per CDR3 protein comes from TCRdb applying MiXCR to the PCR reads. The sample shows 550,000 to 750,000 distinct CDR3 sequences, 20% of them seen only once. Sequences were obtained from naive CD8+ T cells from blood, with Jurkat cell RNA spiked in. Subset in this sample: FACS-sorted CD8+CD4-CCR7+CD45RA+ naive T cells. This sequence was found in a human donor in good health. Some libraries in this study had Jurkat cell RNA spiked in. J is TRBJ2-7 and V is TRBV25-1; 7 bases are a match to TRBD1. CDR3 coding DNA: TGTGCCAGCAGTGAAACGGGACAGCTGTTTTCCGAGCAGTACTTC. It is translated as CASSETGQLFSEQYF.